These 14 T cell receptor beta chains share one sample of origin, sequenced in a study of read filtering for tumor transcriptome and immune sequencing. The library was built from approximately 400 ng RNA with molecular barcoded adaptors for alpha/delta and beta/gamma chains. One entry per CDR3 protein results from TCRdb running MiXCR on the reads. Of approximately 90,000 distinct CDR3 sequences listed, 10% to 15% are singletons. The sequenced sample consisted of a population of CD138-negative cells sorted from bone marrow. The receptors here all came from a donor at least 40 years old with multiple myeloma.

This clonotype has ten or more counts. This rearrangement joins TRBV5-1 to TRBJ1-1; weak D call: TRBD1 (5 bases). V dropped 6 bases and J dropped 1 base, with 13 bases sitting between them. From germline, CDR1 is SGHRS and CDR2 YFSETQ. This CDR3 comprises 14 residues. CDR3 coding DNA: TGCGCCAGCACCCAAGGGACGGGGAACACTGAAGCTTTCTTT. Its translation: CASTQGTGNTEAFF. Filled out from reference TRBV5-1 and TRBJ1-1, the complete variable domain reads KAGVTQTPRYLIKTRGQQVTLSCSPISGHRSVSWYQQTPGQGLQFLFEYFSETQRNKGNFPGRFSGRQFSNSRSEMNVSTLELGDSALYLCASTQGTGNTEAFFGQGTRLTVV.

This clonotype was seen at least ten times. This chain connects TRBV5-1 to TRBJ2-1; 8 positions match TRBD1. Germline V gives CDR1 SGHRS, CDR2 YFSETQ. The CDR3 spans 15 residues. Trimming took 4 bases from V and 1 from J; bases not matched to a gene: 4. DNA for the CDR3: TGCGCCAGCAGCACAGGACAGGGATCCTACAATGAGCAGTTCTTC. It encodes CASSTGQGSYNEQFF.

V is TRBV5-1 and J is TRBJ2-3; D uncertain. Trimming pared 2 bases from V and 1 base from J, leaving 8 bases between. This CDR3 comprises 14 residues. CDR1 is SGHRS and CDR2 is YFSETQ in the germline V gene. The CDR3 spells CASSLATGTDTQYF. For the CDR3, the DNA is TGCGCCAGCAGCTTAGCTACCGGCACAGATACGCAGTATTTT.

This clonotype was seen repeatedly, ten times or more. This chain connects TRBV29-1 to TRBJ1-1; D gene ambiguous. The length of the CDR3 is 15 residues. Germline CDR1 SQVTM, CDR2 ANQGSEA. V lost 5 bases and J 4 bases, leaving 20 bases between the germline ends. The CDR3 coding sequence is TGCAGCGTTTTCAGGACCTCCTTTGGAGGCACTGAAGCTTTCTTT. Residues: CSVFRTSFGGTEAFF.

Concerning this clonotype itself: A single base is all that separates this from a far larger clone, so a read error is likely. The chain is built from TRBV11-3 and TRBJ2-1, with D perhaps assigned TRBD1 or TRBD2 (6 bases each). The CDR3 has 15 residues. Germline values: CDR1 SGHNT, CDR2 YENEEA. V was pared by 4 bases and J by 0 bases, with 10 bases between. Here the CDR3 reads CASSSRGGSYNEQFF. The CDR3 nucleotides read TGTGCCAGCAGCTCCAGGGGAGGCTCCTACAATGAGCAGTTCTTC.

This chain's CDR3 is CASSPTTEGQPQHF. CDR3 sequence (DNA): TGCGCCAGCAGCCCCACAACTGAGGGTCAGCCCCAGCATTTT. The chain joins TRBV5-1 to TRBJ1-5; D gene unclear. The germline V and J ends were trimmed by 4 bases and 6 bases, with 14 bases remaining between them. This CDR3 is 14 amino acids long. Germline V gives CDR1 SGHRS, CDR2 YFSETQ.

This clonotype was detected ten times or more. The CDR3 is CASRNLLAVGSNEQFF. The CDR3 nucleotides read TGTGCCAGCAGGAACCTACTAGCGGTGGGGTCCAATGAGCAGTTCTTC. This chain uses TRBV6-6 with TRBJ2-1; 8 bases match TRBD2. J was trimmed by 6 bases and V by 6 bases; bases with no gene match: 13. CDR1 and CDR2 from the germline V gene are MNHNY and SVGAGI (reference sequence). The CDR3 spans 16 residues.

This clonotype appeared many times. The V gene is TRBV20-1, the J gene TRBJ2-7; 9 nucleotides align to TRBD2. The V gene end was trimmed by 3 bases and the J gene end by 2 bases; junction bases not matched to a gene: 8. Germline values: CDR1 DFQATT, CDR2 SNEGSKA (reference sequence). The CDR3 loop spans 15 amino acids. The CDR3 loop reads CSASPLAGYTYEQYF. CDR3 bases: TGCAGTGCTAGTCCCCTAGCGGGATACACCTACGAGCAGTACTTC.

This clonotype came up a few times. The rearrangement joins TRBV3-1 to TRBJ1-5, with TRBD1 identical over 9 bases. CDR1 LGHDT and CDR2 YNNKEL come from the germline V gene (reference sequence). This CDR3 has 15 residues. The trim removed 6 bases at V and 0 bases at J, leaving 3 bases unmatched. The CDR3 spells CASRPGQGSNQPQHF. CDR3 sequence (DNA): TGTGCCAGCAGGCCGGGACAGGGTAGCAATCAGCCCCAGCATTTT.

This clonotype turned up a few times. The chain joins TRBV5-1 to TRBJ2-6, with TRBD1 matching 7 bases. V lost 2 bases to trimming and J lost 0 bases; unmatched junction nucleotides: 8. The CDR3 extends over 18 amino acids. Germline V gene data show CDR1 as SGHRS and CDR2 as YFSETQ. This CDR3 reads CASSLQGTIDSGANVLTF. The DNA of the CDR3 is TGCGCCAGCAGCTTACAGGGGACAATTGACTCTGGGGCCAACGTCCTGACTTTC.

As regards this clonotype: A much larger clone differs from this one at a single base, so this may be a read error. This sequence joins TRBV19 and TRBJ2-7; D is uncertain. The ends were cut back, 1 base at V and 2 bases at J, with 6 bases in the middle. The CDR3 totals 13 residues. Per the germline V gene, CDR1 is LNHDA and CDR2 is SQIVND (reference sequence). DNA of the CDR3: TGTGCCAGTAGTATAGCACAGACCTACGAGCAGTACTTC. Translating gives CASSIAQTYEQYF.

This clonotype was counted only a few times. This chain uses TRBV7-3 with TRBJ2-5; 9 bases line up with TRBD2. The CDR3 covers 17 residues. Germline loops: CDR1 SGHTA, CDR2 FQGTGA. V was pared by 5 bases and J by 1 base, with 11 bases of the junction left unmatched. The CDR3 coding sequence is TGTGCCAGCAGCCCAAACGGCCTAGCGGGGCTCCAAGAGACCCAGTACTTC. Encoded protein: CASSPNGLAGLQETQYF.

This clonotype appeared a few times. A much larger clonotype is one base distant, so this may be a read error. This sequence joins TRBV25-1 and TRBJ1-1; D is ambiguous. In germline, CDR1 is MGHDK, CDR2 SYGVNS. The CDR3 is 16 amino acids. Between the trimmed V and J ends, which lost 7 bases and 4 bases, there was a span of 22 bases. The DNA for the CDR3 is TGTGCCAGCATGAGAGGGCGAAATGGGCACCTCACTGAAGCTTTCTTT. Encoded protein: CASMRGRNGHLTEAFF.

This clonotype was recorded at least ten times. J is TRBJ1-1 and V is TRBV6-5; D is uncertain. CDR3 length equals 15 residues. Looked up from germline, CDR1 is MNHEY and CDR2 is SVGAGI. With 6 bases removed from V and 0 bases from J, the gap between germline ends came to 14 bases. The CDR3 DNA reads as TGTGCCAGCAGGTATAACATGGGAATGAACACTGAAGCTTTCTTT. Residues: CASRYNMGMNTEAFF.